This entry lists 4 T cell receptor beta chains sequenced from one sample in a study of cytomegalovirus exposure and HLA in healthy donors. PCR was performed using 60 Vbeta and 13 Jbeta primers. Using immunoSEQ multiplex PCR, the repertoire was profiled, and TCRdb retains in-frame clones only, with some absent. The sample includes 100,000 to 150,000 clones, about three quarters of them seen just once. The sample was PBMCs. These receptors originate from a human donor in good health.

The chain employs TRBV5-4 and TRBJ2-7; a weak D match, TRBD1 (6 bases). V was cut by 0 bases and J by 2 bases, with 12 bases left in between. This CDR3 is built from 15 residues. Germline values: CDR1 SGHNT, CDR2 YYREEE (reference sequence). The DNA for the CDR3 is TGTGCCAGCAGCTTGGGAACAGGGATGCCCTACGAGCAGTACTTC. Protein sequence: CASSLGTGMPYEQYF.

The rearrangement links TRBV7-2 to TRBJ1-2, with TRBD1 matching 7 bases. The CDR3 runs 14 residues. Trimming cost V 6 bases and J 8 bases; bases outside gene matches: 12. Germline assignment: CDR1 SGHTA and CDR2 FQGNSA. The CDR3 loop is CASRSEGAPRGYTF. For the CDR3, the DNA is TGTGCCAGCAGGTCGGAGGGGGCCCCTAGGGGCTACACCTTC.

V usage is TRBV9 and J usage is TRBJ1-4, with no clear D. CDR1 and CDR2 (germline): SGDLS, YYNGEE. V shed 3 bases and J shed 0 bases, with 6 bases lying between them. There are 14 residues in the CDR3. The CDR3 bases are TGTGCCAGCAGCGCGGCGGCAACTAATGAAAAACTGTTTTTT. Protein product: CASSAAATNEKLFF. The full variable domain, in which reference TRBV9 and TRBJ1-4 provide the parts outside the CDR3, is DSGVTQTPKHLITATGQRVTLRCSPRSGDLSVYWYQQSLDQGLQFLIQYYNGEERAKGNILERFSAQQFPDLHSELNLSSLELGDSALYFCASSAAATNEKLFFGSGTQLSVL.

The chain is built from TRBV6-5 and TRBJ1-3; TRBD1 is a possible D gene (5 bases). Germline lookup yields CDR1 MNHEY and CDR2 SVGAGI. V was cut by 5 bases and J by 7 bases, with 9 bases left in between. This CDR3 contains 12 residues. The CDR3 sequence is CASSRGGNTIYF. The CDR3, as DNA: TGTGCCAGCAGTCGGGGGGGTAACACCATATATTTT.